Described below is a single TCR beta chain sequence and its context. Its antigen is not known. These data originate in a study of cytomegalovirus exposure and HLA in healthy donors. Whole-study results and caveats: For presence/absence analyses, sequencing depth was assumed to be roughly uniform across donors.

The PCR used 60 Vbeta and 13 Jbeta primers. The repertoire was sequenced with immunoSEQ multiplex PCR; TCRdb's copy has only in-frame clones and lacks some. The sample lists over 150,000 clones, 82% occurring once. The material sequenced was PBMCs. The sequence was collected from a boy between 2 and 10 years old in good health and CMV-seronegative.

CDR3 residues: CASSLGQGADTQYF. The CDR3 DNA reads TGCGCCAGCAGCTTGGGGCAGGGGGCAGATACGCAGTATTTT. The V call is TRBV5-1, the J call TRBJ2-3; 7 positions match TRBD1. The CDR3 is 14 amino acids. V shed 0 bases and J 4 bases; nucleotides not matched to a gene: 2. Germline CDR1 and CDR2: SGHRS and YFSETQ.